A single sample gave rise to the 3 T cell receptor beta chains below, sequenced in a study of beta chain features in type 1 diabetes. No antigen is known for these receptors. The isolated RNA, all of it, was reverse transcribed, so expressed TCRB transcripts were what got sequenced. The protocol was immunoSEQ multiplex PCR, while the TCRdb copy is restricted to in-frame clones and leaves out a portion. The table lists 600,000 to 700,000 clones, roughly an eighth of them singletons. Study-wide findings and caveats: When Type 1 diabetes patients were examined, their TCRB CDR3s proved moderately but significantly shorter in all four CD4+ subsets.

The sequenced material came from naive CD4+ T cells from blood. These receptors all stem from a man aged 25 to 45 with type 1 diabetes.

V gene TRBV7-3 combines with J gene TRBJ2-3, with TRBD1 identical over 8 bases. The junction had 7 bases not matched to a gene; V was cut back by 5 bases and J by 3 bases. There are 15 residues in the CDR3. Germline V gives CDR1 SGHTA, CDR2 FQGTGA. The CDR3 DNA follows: TGTGCCAGCAGCCGTTCCGGACAGGGAACAGATACGCAGTATTTT. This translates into CASSRSGQGTDTQYF.

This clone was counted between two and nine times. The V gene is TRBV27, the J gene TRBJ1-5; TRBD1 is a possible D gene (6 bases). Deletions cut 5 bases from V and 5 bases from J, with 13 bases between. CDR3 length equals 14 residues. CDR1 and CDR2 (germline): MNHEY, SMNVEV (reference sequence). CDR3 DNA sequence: TGTGCCAGCAGTCTCAACAGGGTTGATCAGCCCCAGCATTTT. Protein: CASSLNRVDQPQHF.

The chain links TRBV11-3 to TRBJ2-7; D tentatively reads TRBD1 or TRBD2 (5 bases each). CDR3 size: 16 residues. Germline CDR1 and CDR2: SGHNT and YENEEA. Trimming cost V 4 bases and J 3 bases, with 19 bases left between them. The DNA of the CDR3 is TGTGCCAGCAGCTCCTCGAGGGGTCCCCAACTCTACGAGCAGTACTTC. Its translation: CASSSSRGPQLYEQYF.